The 31 T cell receptor beta chains listed next were all sequenced from one sample in a study of post-analysis software for immune sequencing data. Presence of unique molecular identifiers characterized the TCR beta cDNA libraries. TCRdb redid the calling of the PCR reads with MiXCR, one entry per CDR3 protein. The sample contains about 820,000 distinct CDR3 sequences, approximately 50% of which appear only once. Points from the study as a whole: There were about five TRBV segments more frequent in patients than controls, and TRBV5-6, TRBV5-1 and TRBV20-1 were among them.

For these receptors, no antigen is known. The sample was blood. These receptors originate from a girl aged 10 to 17 with multiple sclerosis.

The V gene is TRBV11-2, the J gene TRBJ2-4; D is ambiguous. The J call may be incorrect, as the DNA end agrees better with TRBJ2-7. CDR1 is SGHAT and CDR2 is FQNNGV in the germline V gene. The length of the CDR3 is 18 residues. CDR3 sequence: CASSLGFATKTYSYEQYF. The DNA of the CDR3 is TGTGCCAGCAGCTTAGGGTTTGCGACAAAGACATACTCCTACGAGCAGTACTTC.

The gene calls are TRBV7-6 and TRBJ1-6; 7 nucleotides line up with TRBD1. CDR1 SGHVS and CDR2 FNYEAQ come from the germline V gene. The CDR3 contains 13 residues. V was clipped by 5 bases and J by 12 bases; unmatched bases: 7. The CDR3 DNA reads as TGTGCCAGCAGCATAGACAGGGATCAACCCCTCCACTTT. This codes for CASSIDRDQPLHF.

The rearrangement joins TRBV6-5 to TRBJ2-5; TRBD1 agrees at 7 bases. Trimming cost V 1 base and J 2 bases; bases outside gene matches: 4. The CDR3 runs to 15 residues. Germline V gene sequence: CDR1 MNHEY, CDR2 SVGAGI. CDR3 loop: CASSYYGTVQETQYF. The CDR3 DNA sequence: TGTGCCAGCAGTTACTACGGGACAGTACAAGAGACCCAGTACTTC.

This clonotype was detected only a few times. The chain recombines TRBV20-1 with TRBJ2-3, with D tentatively TRBD2 (6 bases). Trimming pared 5 bases from V and 6 bases from J, leaving 15 bases between. Per germline, CDR1 DFQATT and CDR2 SNEGSKA (reference sequence). The CDR3 length is 13 residues. CDR3 DNA: TGCAGTGCTCAGGAGGGCGGAAGGGATACGCAGTATTTT. The encoded protein is CSAQEGGRDTQYF.

The chain recombines TRBV7-9 with TRBJ2-5; D gene ambiguous. The CDR3 extends over 13 amino acids. Trimming removed 9 bases from V and 2 bases from J, with 13 bases in between. The germline gives CDR1 SEHNR, CDR2 FQNEAQ (reference sequence). This chain's CDR3 is CASGKILQETQYF. The CDR3 region has the DNA TGTGCCAGTGGGAAGATCCTTCAAGAGACCCAGTACTTC.

The V call is TRBV5-1, the J call TRBJ2-7, with no clear D. The V gene's germline CDR1 is SGHRS and CDR2 YFSETQ. The CDR3 runs to 15 residues. V lost 4 bases, J lost 2 bases, and 16 bases lay in between. CDR3 protein: CASSLLTSPPYEQYF. The DNA of the CDR3 is TGCGCCAGCAGCCTCCTGACGAGCCCCCCCTACGAGCAGTACTTC.

The chain joins TRBV20-1 to TRBJ2-1, with 11 bases lining up with TRBD2. This CDR3 contains 15 residues. Germline V gene data show CDR1 as DFQATT and CDR2 as SNEGSKA (reference sequence). V was pared by 3 bases and J by 8 bases, with 9 bases of the junction left unmatched. The CDR3: CSASPTSGSRDEQFF. CDR3 in DNA: TGCAGTGCTAGCCCAACTAGCGGGAGCCGAGATGAGCAGTTCTTC.

The rearrangement uses TRBV5-1 and TRBJ2-7, with 7 nucleotides matching TRBD1. Trimming took 0 bases from V and 5 from J; bases not matched to a gene: 5. This CDR3 has 14 amino acids. In germline, CDR1 is SGHRS, CDR2 YFSETQ. In DNA form, the CDR3 reads TGCGCCAGCAGCTTGGAACAGGGGATCGACGAGCAGTACTTC. It yields the protein CASSLEQGIDEQYF.

This clonotype came up a few times. V is TRBV7-9 and J is TRBJ1-1, with a tentative D call TRBD1 (5 bases). V shed 0 bases and J shed 1 base, with 6 bases lying between them. Germline CDR1 reads SEHNR; CDR2 reads FQNEAQ (reference sequence). The CDR3 is 14 residues long. This chain's CDR3 is CASSLAGTNTEAFF. The CDR3 DNA sequence: TGTGCCAGCAGCTTAGCAGGGACGAACACTGAAGCTTTCTTT.

This clonotype occurred a few times. The CDR3 DNA reads as TGTGCCAGCAGCCAAAGGGGGTCGAACACTGAAGCTTTCTTT. Protein product: CASSQRGSNTEAFF. The chain has TRBV3-1 and TRBJ1-1; maybe TRBD1 (6 bases). V was cut by 2 bases and J by 1 base, with 8 bases left in between. The CDR3 is made up of 14 amino acids. Germline lookup yields CDR1 LGHDT and CDR2 YNNKEL (reference sequence). The full variable domain, its missing parts supplied by reference TRBV3-1 and TRBJ1-1, is DTAVSQTPKYLVTQMGNDKSIKCEQNLGHDTMYWYKQDSKKFLKIMFSYNNKELIINETVPNRFSPKSPDKAHLNLHINSLELGDSAVYFCASSQRGSNTEAFFGQGTRLTVV.

The sample holds a few counts of this clonotype. The J gene is TRBJ1-5, the V gene TRBV20-1; no reliable D call. This CDR3 has 14 residues. Germline assignment: CDR1 DFQATT and CDR2 SNEGSKA (reference sequence). Trimming removed 0 bases from V and 6 bases from J, with 12 bases in between. CDR3 loop: CSARDPNSGQPQHF. The CDR3 bases are TGCAGTGCTAGAGATCCCAACAGTGGTCAGCCCCAGCATTTT.

This chain links TRBV7-2 with TRBJ2-1; D is possibly TRBD1 (6 bases). With 2 bases removed from V and 0 bases from J, the gap between germline ends came to 11 bases. CDR1 and CDR2 (germline): SGHTA, FQGNSA. The CDR3 sequence is 16 residues long. This CDR3 reads CASSLRTVSSYNEQFF. The CDR3 coding sequence is TGTGCCAGCAGCTTAAGGACAGTGAGCTCCTACAATGAGCAGTTCTTC. The full variable domain, completed using reference TRBV7-2 and TRBJ2-1, is GAGVSQSPSNKVTEKGKDVELRCDPISGHTALYWYRQSLGQGLEFLIYFQGNSAPDKSGLPSDRFSAERTGGSVSTLTIQRTQQEDSAVYLCASSLRTVSSYNEQFFGPGTRLTVL.

The table lists this clonotype with a few counts. At one boundary the junction diverges from the germline segment, which might be a read error. The chain employs TRBV3-1 and TRBJ2-1; 11 bases align to TRBD2. The DNA matches TRBJ2-7 better at its end, which makes the J call doubtful. The V gene's germline CDR1 is LGHDT and CDR2 YNNKEL (reference sequence). This CDR3 region has 17 residues. CDR3 in amino acids: CASSQDLGLAGHNEQYF. In nucleotides, the CDR3 is TGCGCCAGCAGCCAAGATCTAGGACTAGCGGGTCACAATGAGCAGTACTTC.

The chain has TRBV4-1 and TRBJ2-1, with D perhaps TRBD1 or TRBD2 (5 bases each). The CDR3 extends over 15 amino acids. CDR1 and CDR2 from the germline V gene are MGHRA and YSYEKL. Trimming shortened V by 1 base and J by 4 bases, and 11 bases separated the two germline ends. The CDR3 nucleotides read TGCGCCAGCAGCCAAGCGGGGACCGAGTACAATGAGCAGTTCTTC. The encoded protein is CASSQAGTEYNEQFF.

The chain links TRBV12-3 or TRBV12-4 to TRBJ2-1; D is perhaps TRBD2 (6 bases). Trimming cost V 6 bases and J 6 bases, with 15 bases left between them. The CDR3 has 14 amino acids. CDR3 loop: CASRQTSRGNEQFF. CDR3 bases: TGTGCCAGCAGGCAAACTAGCCGGGGCAATGAGCAGTTCTTC.

The V and J genes are TRBV3-1 and TRBJ2-7; 11 nucleotides match TRBD2. Germline lookup yields CDR1 LGHDT and CDR2 YNNKEL (reference sequence). The CDR3 spans 15 residues. The ends lost 4 bases at V and 3 bases at J; junction bases unmatched: 5. CDR3 sequence: CASSPASGRIYEQYF. In DNA, the CDR3 is TGTGCCAGCAGCCCTGCTAGCGGGAGGATCTACGAGCAGTACTTC.

The rearrangement joins TRBV14 to TRBJ2-1, with a weak D call TRBD2 (6 bases). The CDR3 is 15 amino acids. The V end was cut by 4 bases, the J end by 4 bases, with 14 bases between. Germline V gene sequence: CDR1 SGHDN, CDR2 FVKESK. The CDR3, as DNA: TGTGCCAGCAGCCGAGGTTCTAGCGCATACAATGAGCAGTTCTTC. Translated: CASSRGSSAYNEQFF.

This clonotype turned up a few times. The V and J genes are TRBV6-5 and TRBJ2-3; D call uncertain. Trimming removed 0 bases from V and 2 bases from J, with 9 bases in between. The CDR3 runs 15 residues. Germline CDR1 MNHEY, CDR2 SVGAGI. The CDR3 DNA is TGTGCCAGCAGTTACTCTCAGCCCTCCACAGATACGCAGTATTTT. Residues: CASSYSQPSTDTQYF.

V and J are TRBV20-1 and TRBJ2-3, with TRBD2 matching 10 bases. The CDR3 extends over 15 amino acids. The germline V gene has CDR1 DFQATT and CDR2 SNEGSKA (reference sequence). V trimming: 0 bases; J trimming: 7 bases; junction bases outside the gene matches: 7. The CDR3 coding sequence is TGCAGTGCTAGAGATTGGACTAGCGGAATTCATACGCAGTATTTT. Residues: CSARDWTSGIHTQYF.

This clonotype came up once. The germline gene is not matched at one end of the junction; a read error may be the cause. The chain employs TRBV20-1 and TRBJ1-1; D possibly corresponds to TRBD1 (5 bases). The CDR3 covers 14 residues. Germline CDR1 DFQATT, CDR2 SNEGSKA (reference sequence). This CDR3 reads CSAISGTKNTETFF. The CDR3 region has the DNA TGCAGTGCCATATCCGGGACGAAGAACACTGAAACTTTCTTT.

This CDR3 is CSAWPLAGGYNEQFF. CDR3 bases: TGCAGTGCTTGGCCTCTAGCGGGAGGGTACAATGAGCAGTTCTTC. The chain has TRBV20-1 and TRBJ2-1, with TRBD2 identical over 12 bases. Per germline, CDR1 DFQATT and CDR2 SNEGSKA (reference sequence). The V segment lost 5 bases and the J segment 4 bases; nucleotides outside the gene matches: 6. The CDR3 is 15 residues long.

This clonotype was seen more than once but under ten times. J is TRBJ2-5 and V is TRBV6-5; 9 nucleotides line up with TRBD1. Matching the DNA end better, TRBJ2-7 makes the J call doubtful. Germline V lookup: CDR1 MNHEY, CDR2 SVGAGI. There are 15 residues in the CDR3. DNA of the CDR3: TGTGCCAGCAGTGCCCTGCCGGGACAGGGTCACGAGCAGTACTTC. Translating gives CASSALPGQGHEQYF.

There are a few counts of this clonotype. This sequence joins TRBV12-3 or TRBV12-4 and TRBJ2-5; 8 bases map to TRBD1. The ends lost 5 bases at V and 5 bases at J; junction bases unmatched: 10. The CDR3 consists of 15 residues. Here the CDR3 DNA reads TGTGCCAGCAGTCCCCGGACAGGGACGGGGGAGACCCAGTACTTC. The encoded protein is CASSPRTGTGETQYF.

This chain connects TRBV7-3 to TRBJ2-1; the match to TRBD2 covers 9 bases. V trimming: 3 bases; J trimming: 7 bases; junction bases outside the gene matches: 10. This CDR3 spans 16 amino acids. Looked up from germline, CDR1 is SGHTA and CDR2 is FQGTGA. CDR3 nucleotide sequence: TGTGCCAGCAGCTTCAAGACTAGCGGAGGTCGGAATGAGCAGTTCTTC. Translating gives CASSFKTSGGRNEQFF.

The V gene is TRBV6-5, the J gene TRBJ2-5; 9 nucleotides line up with TRBD1. V was pared by 5 bases and J by 4 bases, with 11 bases of the junction left unmatched. There are 16 residues in the CDR3. CDR1 and CDR2 (germline): MNHEY, SVGAGI. The CDR3 here is CASSRKPGQGLETQYF. The CDR3 DNA sequence: TGTGCCAGCAGTAGAAAGCCGGGACAGGGTCTAGAGACCCAGTACTTC.

The V and J genes are TRBV3-1 and TRBJ2-1; 11 bases are a match to TRBD2. Per the germline V gene, CDR1 is LGHDT and CDR2 is YNNKEL (reference sequence). The CDR3 spans 17 residues. Trimming at V came to 0 bases and at J to 10 bases, leaving 11 bases not matched to a gene. As DNA, the CDR3 is TGTGCCAGCAGCCAAGATTTGGTAGCGGGGGGGCTGGGAGAGCAGTTCTTC. This encodes CASSQDLVAGGLGEQFF.

The chain is built from TRBV7-8 and TRBJ2-5, with 8 bases matching TRBD1. Unmatched junction bases numbered 8, after V lost 4 bases and J lost 7 bases. Germline CDR1 is SGHVS and CDR2 is FQNEAQ. The CDR3 runs to 14 residues. The CDR3 loop is CASSSDQGAGTQYF. The DNA of the CDR3 is TGTGCCAGCAGCTCGGACCAGGGGGCTGGGACCCAGTACTTC.

In this sample, this clonotype turned up a few times. J is TRBJ2-5 and V is TRBV5-1; 7 bases align to TRBD1. The CDR3 loop spans 14 amino acids. From germline, CDR1 is SGHRS and CDR2 YFSETQ. The V and J ends lost 7 bases and 1 base, in that order; junction bases with no gene match: 7. The CDR3 bases are TGCGCCAGCGGACTTGGGACAGTCCAAGAGACCCAGTACTTC. This encodes CASGLGTVQETQYF.

This chain connects TRBV20-1 to TRBJ2-7, with D possibly TRBD1 on 5 matching bases. Per germline, CDR1 DFQATT and CDR2 SNEGSKA (reference sequence). The CDR3 is 18 amino acids. V lost 1 base and J 5 bases, leaving 27 bases between the germline ends. The CDR3 nucleotides read TGCAGTGCTAGAGGAAGGGAAGTGGGGCGCGAATCTGTCGACGAGCAGTACTTC. Translating gives CSARGREVGRESVDEQYF.

The V and J genes are TRBV6-2 or TRBV6-3 and TRBJ2-7, with 9 bases fitting TRBD1. V shed 8 bases and J 2 bases; nucleotides not matched to a gene: 10. Germline loops: CDR1 MNHEY, CDR2 SVGEGT. This CDR3 is 15 amino acids long. CDR3 bases: TGTGCCAGCGCTGGGGGACAGGGAGGTCCCTACGAGCAGTACTTC. This encodes CASAGGQGGPYEQYF.

This clonotype was counted ten times or more. One base away lies a much larger clone, so this may be a sequencing read error. The chain employs TRBV20-1 and TRBJ1-1, with D uncertain. Germline values: CDR1 DFQATT, CDR2 SNEGSKA (reference sequence). The V end lost 1 base, the J end lost 6 bases, and 18 bases lay between the germline ends. The CDR3 runs 15 residues. CDR3 nucleotides: TGCAGTGCTAGAGCCTTGGGAACGGGAGACCCTGAAGCTTTCTTT. It translates to CSARALGTGDPEAFF.